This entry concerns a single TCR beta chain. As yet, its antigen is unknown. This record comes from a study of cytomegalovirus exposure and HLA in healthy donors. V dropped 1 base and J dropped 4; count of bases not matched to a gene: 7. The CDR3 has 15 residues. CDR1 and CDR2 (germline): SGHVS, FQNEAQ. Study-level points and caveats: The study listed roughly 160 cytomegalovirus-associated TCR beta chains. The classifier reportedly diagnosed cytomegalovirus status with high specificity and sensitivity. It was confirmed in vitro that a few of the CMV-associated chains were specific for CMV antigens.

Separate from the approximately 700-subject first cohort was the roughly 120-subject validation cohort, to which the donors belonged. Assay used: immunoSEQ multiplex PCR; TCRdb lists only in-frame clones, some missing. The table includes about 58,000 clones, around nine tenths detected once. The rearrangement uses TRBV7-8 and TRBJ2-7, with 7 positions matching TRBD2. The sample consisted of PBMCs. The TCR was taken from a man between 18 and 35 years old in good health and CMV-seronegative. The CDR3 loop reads CASSLGSSGVYEQYF. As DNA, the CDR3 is TGTGCCAGCAGCTTAGGTTCCAGCGGGGTTTACGAGCAGTACTTC.